Listed below are T cell receptor beta chains from one sample, sequenced in a study of T cell responses to AZD1222 COVID-19 vaccine. Generated by immunoSEQ multiplex PCR, the TCRdb table keeps only in-frame clones and is missing some. The sample consists of roughly 70,000 clones, roughly 85% of them appearing once. The sequencing used peripheral blood, collected on day 0 of AZD1222 vaccination. The receptor source for this set is an adult in good health. CDR3s leave out the opening cysteine and the closing phenylalanine or tryptophan. Clone sizes are given selectively: once, few, many, or a class where the clone is expanded.

len	v_gene	j_gene	abundance	CDR3aa
13	TRBV13	TRBJ2-2	.	ASSRGGRNTGELF
10	TRBV6-1	TRBJ2-1	once	ASSDRYNEQF
12	TRBV2	TRBJ1-1	once	ASSVSRSNTEAF
12	TRBV7-9	TRBJ1-1	.	ASSLQQLNTEAF
16	TRBV19	TRBJ2-3	.	ASSRKGLAATSTDTQY
12	TRBV29-1	TRBJ1-2	.	SVTTYSRGQGYT
12	TRBV5-1	TRBJ1-1	.	ASSIQSSGTEAF
14	TRBV25-1	TRBJ2-5	.	ASSDLGTGDGETQY
11	TRBV12-3/TRBV12-4	TRBJ1-1	once	ASSLEGTAEAF
9	TRBV6-5	TRBJ1-1	.	ASTMNTEAF
14	TRBV2	TRBJ1-1	.	ASSEVVSYMNTEAF
11	TRBV6-6	TRBJ2-1	few	ASNAGRYNEQF
13	TRBV7-9	TRBJ1-4	.	ASSLVAGRVEKLF
14	TRBV7-8	TRBJ1-1	.	ASSLDPRGPGTEAF
10	TRBV30	TRBJ2-5	.	AWSEGRETQY
13	TRBV7-3	TRBJ2-3	.	ASSPRASGTDTQY
14	TRBV6-1	TRBJ1-5	.	ASSALAPASNQPQH